This TCR beta chain was sequenced for a study of CXCR3-negative and CXCR3-positive naive CD8 T cells. Study results and caveats: Whereas both naive subsets had comparably high diversity, memory CD8+ cells had much lower diversity. Naive CXCR3-positive and CXCR3-negative cells shared similar TRBV-TRBJ usage, unlike memory cells. Hydrophobicity of TRB CDR3s was greater in CXCR3-positive naive cells than in CXCR3-negative naive cells.

CD45RO-CCR7+CD27+CD95- marked naive CD8+ T cells. In preparing the TRB cDNA libraries, 5' RACE with UMI labels was used. TCRdb re-called the 5' RACE reads and gives one entry per CDR3 protein, without DNA. The ten top clones account for over 0.45%, within a sample of 50,000 to 60,000 distinct CDR3 sequences. Details on this clonotype: The antigen remains unidentified.

CDR1 and CDR2 from the germline V gene are KGHSH and LQKENI. This CDR3 region has 17 residues. The chain uses TRBV18 and TRBJ2-3; TCRdb gives TRBD1 as the D gene, but with no DNA this cannot be confirmed. The sequence was obtained from a human donor in good health. Some clones in this sample may be carry-over from other donors' samples. Sequenced material: naive CXCR3+ CD8+ T cells from blood. The subset is: CD45RO-CCR7+CD27+CD95- naive CD8+ T cells expressing CXCR3 (TNR3+). CDR3 in amino acids: CASSPPPWDRETDTQYF.